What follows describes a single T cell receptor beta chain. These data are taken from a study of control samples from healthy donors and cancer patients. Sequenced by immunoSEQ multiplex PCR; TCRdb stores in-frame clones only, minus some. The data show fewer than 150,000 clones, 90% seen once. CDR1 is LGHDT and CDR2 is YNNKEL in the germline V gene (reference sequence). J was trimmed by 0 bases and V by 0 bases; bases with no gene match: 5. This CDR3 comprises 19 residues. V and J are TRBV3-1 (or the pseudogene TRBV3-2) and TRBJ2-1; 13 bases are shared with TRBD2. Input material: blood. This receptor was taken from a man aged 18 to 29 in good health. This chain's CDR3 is CASSQEVTSGRLSYNEQFF. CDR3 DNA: TGTGCCAGCAGCCAAGAGGTGACTAGCGGGAGGCTCTCCTACAATGAGCAGTTCTTC.